This section outlines one T cell receptor (beta chain) sequence together with its context. Its antigen is still unknown. V lost 3 bases to trimming and J lost 4 bases; unmatched junction nucleotides: 5. The length of the CDR3 is 14 residues. The germline gives CDR1 LGHNA, CDR2 YNFKEQ. Unique molecular identifiers were incorporated during preparation of the TCRbeta library. TCRdb re-derived calls from the PCR reads in MiXCR, one entry per CDR3 protein. This sample has approximately 97,000 distinct CDR3 sequences; roughly 7.6% occur once, and the top ten carry less than 20%. The sample is drawn from a study of T-cell reconstitution after alpha-beta-depleted transplantation in children. Study-level findings and limits: Newly produced T cells mostly accounted for T-cell counts and diversity one year post-transplant.

The receptor comes from a boy aged 2 to 9 with acute lymphoblastic leukemia, due to receive a stem cell transplant. Here the sequenced sample was PBMCs, taken before TCRalphabeta/CD19-depleted stem cell transplant. V is TRBV4-2 and J is TRBJ1-2; 7 bases align to TRBD1. The CDR3 DNA is TGTGCCAGCAGCCAGGGGGACAGAACCTATGGCTACACCTTC. Translating gives CASSQGDRTYGYTF.